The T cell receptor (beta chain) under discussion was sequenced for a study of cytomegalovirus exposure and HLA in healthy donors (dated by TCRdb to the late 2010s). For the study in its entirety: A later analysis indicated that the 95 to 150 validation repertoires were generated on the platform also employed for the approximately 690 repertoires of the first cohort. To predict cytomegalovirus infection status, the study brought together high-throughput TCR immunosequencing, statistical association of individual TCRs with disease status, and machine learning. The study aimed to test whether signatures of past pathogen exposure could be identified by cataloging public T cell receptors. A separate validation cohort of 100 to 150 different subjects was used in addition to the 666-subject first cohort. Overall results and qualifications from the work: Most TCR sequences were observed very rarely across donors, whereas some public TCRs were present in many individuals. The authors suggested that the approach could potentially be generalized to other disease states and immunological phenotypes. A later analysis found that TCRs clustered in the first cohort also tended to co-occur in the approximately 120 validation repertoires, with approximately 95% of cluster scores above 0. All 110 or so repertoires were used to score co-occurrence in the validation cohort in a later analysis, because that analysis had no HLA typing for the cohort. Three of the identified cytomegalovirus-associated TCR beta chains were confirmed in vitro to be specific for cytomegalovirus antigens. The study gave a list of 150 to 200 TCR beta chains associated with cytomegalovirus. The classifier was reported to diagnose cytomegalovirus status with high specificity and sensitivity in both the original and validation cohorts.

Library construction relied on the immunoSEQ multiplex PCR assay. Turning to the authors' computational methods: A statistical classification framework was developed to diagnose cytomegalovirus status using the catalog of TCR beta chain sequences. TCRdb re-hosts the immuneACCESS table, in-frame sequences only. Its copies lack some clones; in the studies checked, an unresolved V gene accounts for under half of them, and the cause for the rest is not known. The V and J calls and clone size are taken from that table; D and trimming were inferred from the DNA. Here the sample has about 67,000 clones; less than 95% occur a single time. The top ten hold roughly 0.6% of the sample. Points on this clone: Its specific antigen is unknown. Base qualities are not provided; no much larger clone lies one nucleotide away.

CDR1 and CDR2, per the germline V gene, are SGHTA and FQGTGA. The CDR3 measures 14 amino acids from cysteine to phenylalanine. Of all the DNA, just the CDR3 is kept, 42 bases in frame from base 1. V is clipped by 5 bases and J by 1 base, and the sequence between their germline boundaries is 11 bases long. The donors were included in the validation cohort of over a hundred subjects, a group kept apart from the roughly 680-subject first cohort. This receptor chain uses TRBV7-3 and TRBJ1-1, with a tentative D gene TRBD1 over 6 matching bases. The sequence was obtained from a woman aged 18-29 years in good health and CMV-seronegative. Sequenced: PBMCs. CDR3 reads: CASSLGHKNTEAFF. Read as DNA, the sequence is TGTGCCAGCAGCCTGGGACATAAGAACACTGAAGCTTTCTTT.